This is a list of T cell receptor beta chains from one sample in a study of cytomegalovirus exposure and HLA in healthy donors. Profiling relied on immunoSEQ multiplex PCR, and the TCRdb table lists in-frame clones only, not all of them. The sample carries about 99,000 clones, roughly 66% recorded once. The specimen was PBMCs. The receptors were sampled from a woman in her forties or fifties in good health and CMV-seronegative. Each CDR3 is given with its conserved first and last residue. A D gene is named only where the DNA matches it firmly. Size is omitted from some rows. Given values are once, few, many or a class for expanded clones.

>TRBV5-4|TRBJ2-7|.|.
CASSLDSPYEQYF
TGTGCCAGCAGCTTAGACTCTCCCTACGAGCAGTACTTC
>TRBV27|TRBJ1-4|TRBD1|.
CASKDRAEVNEKLFF
TGTGCCAGCAAAGACAGGGCGGAAGTTAATGAAAAACTGTTTTTT
>TRBV7-2|TRBJ2-7|.|.
CASSLERGTLGEQYF
TGTGCCAGCAGCTTAGAGAGGGGGACCCTCGGCGAGCAGTACTTC
>TRBV10-3|TRBJ2-2|TRBD2|.
CAITPRAGVGTGELFF
TGTGCCATCACTCCACGGGCGGGAGTTGGCACCGGGGAGCTGTTTTTT
>TRBV6-1|TRBJ1-6|TRBD1|.
CASSDSLGQGSYNSPLHF
TGTGCCAGCAGTGATTCTTTGGGACAGGGGTCCTATAATTCACCCCTCCACTTT
>TRBV29-1|TRBJ1-3|TRBD1|.
CSVAGTGLGNTIYF
TGCAGCGTGGCCGGGACAGGGCTTGGAAACACCATATATTTT
>TRBV6-5|TRBJ2-1|TRBD2|.
CASSSASGGTYNEQFF
TGTGCCAGCAGTTCCGCTAGCGGGGGGACCTACAATGAGCAGTTCTTC
>TRBV6-5|TRBJ2-4|.|.
CASSYTSGTKNIQYF
TGTGCCAGCAGTTATACGTCCGGTACCAAAAACATTCAGTACTTC
>TRBV11-2|TRBJ2-7|TRBD2|.
CASSPPLAGGTYEQYF
TGTGCCAGCAGCCCACCTTTAGCGGGAGGAACCTACGAGCAGTACTTC
>TRBV29-1|TRBJ2-1|TRBD2|few
CSSFLGLAANEQFF
TGCAGCTCCTTTCTGGGACTAGCGGCCAATGAGCAGTTCTTC
>TRBV4-2|TRBJ2-6|.|.
CASSHTSISGANVLTF
TGTGCCAGCAGCCATACCTCTATTTCTGGGGCCAACGTCCTGACTTTC
>TRBV9|TRBJ2-1|.|.
CASSVEAGREQFF
TGTGCCAGCAGCGTAGAGGCGGGACGTGAGCAGTTCTTC
>TRBV29-1|TRBJ1-1|TRBD1|.
CSVERGLNTEAFF
TGCAGCGTGGAGAGGGGGCTGAACACTGAAGCTTTCTTT
>TRBV18|TRBJ2-7|TRBD1|.
CASSPPRGQGRLDEQYF
TGTGCCAGCTCACCCCCACGGGGACAGGGACGTTTGGACGAGCAGTACTTC
>TRBV28|TRBJ1-5|TRBD1|.
CASSLYGRFGQGIPEQPQHF
TGTGCCAGCAGTTTATATGGTCGGTTCGGACAGGGCATTCCGGAGCAGCCCCAGCATTTT
>TRBV10-1|TRBJ1-2|TRBD1|.
CASRATTGGYYGYTF
TGCGCCAGCAGGGCCACGACAGGGGGCTACTATGGCTACACCTTC
>TRBV6-5|TRBJ1-6|.|.
CASSSTLYNSPLHF
TGTGCCAGCAGTTCTACCCTTTATAATTCACCCCTCCACTTT
>TRBV5-1|TRBJ1-1|TRBD1|few
CASSPLGDRVIRASTEAFF
TGCGCCAGCAGCCCACTGGGGGACAGGGTTATTAGGGCGAGCACTGAAGCTTTCTTT
>TRBV2|TRBJ2-1|TRBD2|few
CASSEAPETSHEQFF
TGTGCCAGCAGTGAAGCGCCGGAGACTAGCCATGAGCAGTTCTTC
>TRBV7-8|TRBJ2-7|.|.
CASSLIPIGAAEQYF
TGTGCCAGCAGCTTAATTCCCATAGGAGCAGCCGAGCAGTACTTC